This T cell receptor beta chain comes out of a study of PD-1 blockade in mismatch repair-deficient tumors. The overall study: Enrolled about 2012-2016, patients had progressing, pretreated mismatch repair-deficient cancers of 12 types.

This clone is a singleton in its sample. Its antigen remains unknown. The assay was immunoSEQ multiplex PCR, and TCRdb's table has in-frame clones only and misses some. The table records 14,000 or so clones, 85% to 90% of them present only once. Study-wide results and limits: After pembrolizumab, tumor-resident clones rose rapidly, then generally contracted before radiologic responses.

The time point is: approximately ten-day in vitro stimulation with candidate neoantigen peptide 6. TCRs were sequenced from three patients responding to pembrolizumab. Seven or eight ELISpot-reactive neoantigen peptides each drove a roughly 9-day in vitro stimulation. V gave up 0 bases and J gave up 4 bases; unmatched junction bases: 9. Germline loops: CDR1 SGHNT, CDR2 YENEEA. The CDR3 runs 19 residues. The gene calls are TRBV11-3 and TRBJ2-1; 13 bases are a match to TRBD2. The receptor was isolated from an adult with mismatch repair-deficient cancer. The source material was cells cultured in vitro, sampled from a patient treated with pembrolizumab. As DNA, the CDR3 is TGTGCCAGCAGCTTAGATCCGCGGACTAGCGGGAGTCCATACAATGAGCAGTTCTTC. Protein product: CASSLDPRTSGSPYNEQFF.